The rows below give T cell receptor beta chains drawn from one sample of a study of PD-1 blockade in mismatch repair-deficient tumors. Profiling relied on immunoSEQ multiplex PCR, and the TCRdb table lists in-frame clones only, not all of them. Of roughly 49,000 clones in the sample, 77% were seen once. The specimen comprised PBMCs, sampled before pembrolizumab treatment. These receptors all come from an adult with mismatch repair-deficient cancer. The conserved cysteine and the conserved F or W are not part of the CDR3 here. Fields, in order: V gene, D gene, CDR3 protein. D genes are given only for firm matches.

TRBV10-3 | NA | AISESTQDSLYGYT
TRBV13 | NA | ASSLGRYTDTQY
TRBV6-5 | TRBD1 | ASSSGQGVDEQY
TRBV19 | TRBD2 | ASSPGLAAYEQY
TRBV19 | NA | ASSIATGNKTQY
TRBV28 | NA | ASSLSGGNTEAF
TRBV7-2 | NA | ASSLRSQEQPQH
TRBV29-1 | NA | SVEVTTENYGYT
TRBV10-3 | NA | AISAQRVYGYT
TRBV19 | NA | ATRGPSDSEQY
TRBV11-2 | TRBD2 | ASSSLAGKVREQF
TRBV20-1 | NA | SAREYNEQF
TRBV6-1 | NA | ASIDRDRGEAF
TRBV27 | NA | ASSLYQGSSYNEQF
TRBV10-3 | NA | AISERQPISGNTIY
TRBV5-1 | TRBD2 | ASSLTSGSYEQY
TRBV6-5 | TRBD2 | ASSPGTMNTGELF
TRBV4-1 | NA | ASSQEELFYNEQF
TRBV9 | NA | ASSSRTGELF
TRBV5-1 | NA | ASSLGAGKLGNEQF
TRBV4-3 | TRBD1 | ASAAQDRGLDTQY
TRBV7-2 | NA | ASSKALANTEAF
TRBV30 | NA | AWTLPPGDTEAF
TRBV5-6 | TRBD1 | ASSLTGQAIYGYT
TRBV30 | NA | STKDSMNTEAF
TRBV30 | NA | AWSPRRTIAKNIQY
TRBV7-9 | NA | ASSLGYTFNEKLF
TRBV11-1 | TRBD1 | ASITGDGGYT
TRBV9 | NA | ASSVDAAGLAKNIQY
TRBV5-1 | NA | ASSYMLGAGWDTDTQY
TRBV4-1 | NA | ASSHTHSSYEQY
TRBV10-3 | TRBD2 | AISDRLAGAYEQY
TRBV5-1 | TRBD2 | ASSFGLAGSDTQY
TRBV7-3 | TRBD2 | ASSLESVSGPTLNTGELF
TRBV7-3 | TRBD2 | ASSPNRLAGANEQF
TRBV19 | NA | ASSPDSFRTDTQY
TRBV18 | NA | ASSPAPAGSSSYEQY
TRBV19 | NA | ASSITGGTEAF
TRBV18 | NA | ASSPLGASALNSGANVLT
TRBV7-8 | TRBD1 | ASSLGGYRGGNTIY
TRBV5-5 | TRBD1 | ASSLRPRQGAGGYT
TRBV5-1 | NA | ASSQDISGANVLT